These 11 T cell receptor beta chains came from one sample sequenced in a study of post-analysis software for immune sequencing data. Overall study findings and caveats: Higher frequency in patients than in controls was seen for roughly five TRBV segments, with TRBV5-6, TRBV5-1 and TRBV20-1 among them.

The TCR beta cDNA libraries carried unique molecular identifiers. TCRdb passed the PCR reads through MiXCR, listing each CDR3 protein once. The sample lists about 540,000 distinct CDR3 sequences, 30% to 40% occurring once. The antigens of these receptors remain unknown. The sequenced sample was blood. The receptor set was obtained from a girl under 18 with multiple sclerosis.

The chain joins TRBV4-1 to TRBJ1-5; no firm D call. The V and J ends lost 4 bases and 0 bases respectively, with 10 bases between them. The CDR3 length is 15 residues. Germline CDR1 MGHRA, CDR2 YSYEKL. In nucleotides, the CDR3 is TGCGCCAGCAGCCCGTGGGAAGATAGCAATCAGCCCCAGCATTTT. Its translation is CASSPWEDSNQPQHF.

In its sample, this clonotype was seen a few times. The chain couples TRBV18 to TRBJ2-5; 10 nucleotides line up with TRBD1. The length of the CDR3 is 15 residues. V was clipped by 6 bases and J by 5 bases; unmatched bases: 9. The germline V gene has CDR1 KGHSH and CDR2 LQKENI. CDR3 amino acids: CASSEGTGAQETQYF. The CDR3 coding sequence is TGTGCCAGCTCGGAAGGGACAGGGGCGCAGGAGACCCAGTACTTC. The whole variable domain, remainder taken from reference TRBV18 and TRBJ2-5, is NAGVMQNPRHLVRRRGQEARLRCSPMKGHSHVYWYRQLPEEGLKFMVYLQKENIIDESGMPKERFSAEFPKEGPSILRIQQVVRGDSAAYFCASSEGTGAQETQYFGPGTRLLVL.

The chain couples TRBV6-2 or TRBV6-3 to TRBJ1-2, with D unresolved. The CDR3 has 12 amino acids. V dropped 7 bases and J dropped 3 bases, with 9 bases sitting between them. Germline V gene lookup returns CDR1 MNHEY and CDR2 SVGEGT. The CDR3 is CASTDRYYGYTF. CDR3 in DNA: TGTGCCAGCACCGACCGATACTATGGCTACACCTTC.

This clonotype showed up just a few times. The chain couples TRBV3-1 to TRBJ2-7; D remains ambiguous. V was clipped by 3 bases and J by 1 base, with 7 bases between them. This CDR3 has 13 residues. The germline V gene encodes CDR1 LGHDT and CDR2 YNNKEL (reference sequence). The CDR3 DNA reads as TGTGCCAGCAGCCAGGAACCGTCCTACGAGCAGTACTTC. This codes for CASSQEPSYEQYF.

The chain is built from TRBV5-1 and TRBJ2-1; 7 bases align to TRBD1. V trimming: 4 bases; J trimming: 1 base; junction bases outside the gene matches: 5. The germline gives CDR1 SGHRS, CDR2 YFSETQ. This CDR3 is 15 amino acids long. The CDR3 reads CASSGMTGSYNEQFF. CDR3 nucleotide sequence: TGCGCCAGCAGCGGAATGACAGGGTCCTACAATGAGCAGTTCTTC. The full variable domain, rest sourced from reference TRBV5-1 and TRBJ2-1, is KAGVTQTPRYLIKTRGQQVTLSCSPISGHRSVSWYQQTPGQGLQFLFEYFSETQRNKGNFPGRFSGRQFSNSRSEMNVSTLELGDSALYLCASSGMTGSYNEQFFGPGTRLTVL.

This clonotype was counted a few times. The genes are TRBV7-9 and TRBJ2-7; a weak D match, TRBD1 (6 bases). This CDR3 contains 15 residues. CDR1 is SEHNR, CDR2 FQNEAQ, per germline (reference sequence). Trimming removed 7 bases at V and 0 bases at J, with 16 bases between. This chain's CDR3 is CASTFTGTPSYEQYF. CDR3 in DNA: TGTGCCAGCACCTTCACAGGGACCCCCTCCTACGAGCAGTACTTC.

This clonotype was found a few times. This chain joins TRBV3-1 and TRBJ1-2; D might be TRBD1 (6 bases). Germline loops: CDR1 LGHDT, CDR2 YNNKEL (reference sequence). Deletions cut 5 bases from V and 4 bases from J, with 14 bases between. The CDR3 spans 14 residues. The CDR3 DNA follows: TGTGCCAGCAGCGAGGTGGGGGGGGCCTATGGCTACACCTTC. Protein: CASSEVGGAYGYTF.

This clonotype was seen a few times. CDR3 DNA: TGTGCCATCAGCCCCGGACTGGAAGGCAATCAGCCCCAGCATTTT. It yields the protein CAISPGLEGNQPQHF. This rearrangement joins TRBV10-3 to TRBJ1-5; D ambiguous. CDR1 is ENHRY and CDR2 is SYGVKD in the germline V gene. CDR3 length equals 15 residues. The germline V and J ends were trimmed by 6 bases and 2 bases, with 14 bases remaining between them.

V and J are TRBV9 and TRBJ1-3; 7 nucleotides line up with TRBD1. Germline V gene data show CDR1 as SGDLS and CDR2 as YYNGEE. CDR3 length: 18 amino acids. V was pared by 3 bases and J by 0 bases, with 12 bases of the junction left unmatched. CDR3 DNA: TGTGCCAGCAGCGCCGGGACAGAGACCTACGCCTCTGGAAACACCATATATTTT. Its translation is CASSAGTETYASGNTIYF.

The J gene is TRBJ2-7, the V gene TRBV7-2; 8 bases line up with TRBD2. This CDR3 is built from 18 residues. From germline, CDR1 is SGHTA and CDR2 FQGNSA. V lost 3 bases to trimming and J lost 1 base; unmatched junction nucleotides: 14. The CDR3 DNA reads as TGTGCCAGCAGCTTTCGTCTTGATAGCGGGGCTACTTCCTACGAGCAGTACTTC. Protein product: CASSFRLDSGATSYEQYF.

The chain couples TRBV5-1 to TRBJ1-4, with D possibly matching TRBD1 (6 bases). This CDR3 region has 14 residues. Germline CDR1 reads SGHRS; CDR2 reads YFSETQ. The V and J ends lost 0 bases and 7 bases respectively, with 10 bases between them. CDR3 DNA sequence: TGCGCCAGCAGCTTGGCGGGGGCGCGTGAAAAACTGTTTTTT. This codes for CASSLAGAREKLFF.